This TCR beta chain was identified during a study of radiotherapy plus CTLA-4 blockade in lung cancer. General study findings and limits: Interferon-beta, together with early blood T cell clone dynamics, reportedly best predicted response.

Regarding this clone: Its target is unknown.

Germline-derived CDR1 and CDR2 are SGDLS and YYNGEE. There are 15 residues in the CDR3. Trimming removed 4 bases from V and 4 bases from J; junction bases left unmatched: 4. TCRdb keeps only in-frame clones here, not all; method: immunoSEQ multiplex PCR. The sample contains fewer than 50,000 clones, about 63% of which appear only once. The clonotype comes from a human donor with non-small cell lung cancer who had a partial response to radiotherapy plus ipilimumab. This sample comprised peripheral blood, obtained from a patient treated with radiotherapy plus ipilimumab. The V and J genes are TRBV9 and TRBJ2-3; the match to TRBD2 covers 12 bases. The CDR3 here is CASSSRLAGADTQYF. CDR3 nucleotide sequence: TGTGCCAGCAGCTCACGACTAGCGGGGGCAGATACGCAGTATTTT. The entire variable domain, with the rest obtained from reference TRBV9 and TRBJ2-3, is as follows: DSGVTQTPKHLITATGQRVTLRCSPRSGDLSVYWYQQSLDQGLQFLIQYYNGEERAKGNILERFSAQQFPDLHSELNLSSLELGDSALYFCASSSRLAGADTQYFGPGTRLTVL.